This TCR beta chain emerged from a study of cytomegalovirus exposure and HLA in healthy donors. The validation cohort, a group of more than 95 subjects, included the donors and was separate from the roughly 670-subject first cohort. Data came from immunoSEQ multiplex PCR; TCRdb stores just in-frame clones and leaves some out. The table shows fewer than 85,000 clones, with 80% to 90% occurring only once. Germline CDR1 SGHRS, CDR2 YFSETQ. V gave up 4 bases and J gave up 2 bases, with 9 bases separating them. The CDR3 spans 13 residues. Input material: PBMCs. The gene calls are TRBV5-1 and TRBJ1-2; D is unresolved. This clonotype originated in a woman aged 18-29 years in good health and CMV-seropositive. As DNA, the CDR3 is TGCGCCAGCAGCCTGGACTGGAACTATGGCTACACCTTC. Amino acids: CASSLDWNYGYTF.